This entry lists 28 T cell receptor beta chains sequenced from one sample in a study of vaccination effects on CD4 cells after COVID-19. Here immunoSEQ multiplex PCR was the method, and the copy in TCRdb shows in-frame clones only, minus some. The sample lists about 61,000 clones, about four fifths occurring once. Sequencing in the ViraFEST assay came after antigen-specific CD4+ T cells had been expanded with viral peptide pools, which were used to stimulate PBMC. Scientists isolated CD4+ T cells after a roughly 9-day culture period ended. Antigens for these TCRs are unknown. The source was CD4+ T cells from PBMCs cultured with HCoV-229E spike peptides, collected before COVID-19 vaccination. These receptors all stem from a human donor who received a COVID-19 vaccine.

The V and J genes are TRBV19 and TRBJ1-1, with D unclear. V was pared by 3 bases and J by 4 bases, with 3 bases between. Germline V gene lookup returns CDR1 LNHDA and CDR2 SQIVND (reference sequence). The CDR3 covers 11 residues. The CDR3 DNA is TGTGCCAGTAGTATGGCCACTGAAGCTTTCTTT. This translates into CASSMATEAFF.

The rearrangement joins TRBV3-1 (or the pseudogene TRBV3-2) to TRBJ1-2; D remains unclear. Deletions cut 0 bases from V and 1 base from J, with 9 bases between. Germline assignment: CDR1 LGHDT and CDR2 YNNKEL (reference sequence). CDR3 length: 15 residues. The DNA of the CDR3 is TGTGCCAGCAGCCAAGAGATCCGTCATAACTATGGCTACACCTTC. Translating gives CASSQEIRHNYGYTF.

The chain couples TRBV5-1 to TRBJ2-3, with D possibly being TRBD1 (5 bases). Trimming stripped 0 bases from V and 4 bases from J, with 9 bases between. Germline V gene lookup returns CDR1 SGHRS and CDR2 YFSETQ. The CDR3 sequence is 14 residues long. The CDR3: CASSLAIGADTQYF. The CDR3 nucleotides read TGCGCCAGCAGCTTGGCCATAGGGGCAGATACGCAGTATTTT.

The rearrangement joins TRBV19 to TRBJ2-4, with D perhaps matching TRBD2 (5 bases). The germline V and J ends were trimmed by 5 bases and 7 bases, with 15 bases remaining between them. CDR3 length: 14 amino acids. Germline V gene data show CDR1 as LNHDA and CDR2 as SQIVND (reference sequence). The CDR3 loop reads CASSEGRAGNIQYF. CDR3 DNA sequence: TGTGCCAGTAGTGAAGGGCGGGCGGGCAACATTCAGTACTTC.

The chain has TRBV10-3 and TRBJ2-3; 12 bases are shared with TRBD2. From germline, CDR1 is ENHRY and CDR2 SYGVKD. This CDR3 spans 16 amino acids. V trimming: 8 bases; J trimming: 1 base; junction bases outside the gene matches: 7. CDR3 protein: CAISTSGGLGTDTQYF. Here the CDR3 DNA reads TGTGCCATCTCAACTAGCGGGGGGTTGGGCACAGATACGCAGTATTTT.

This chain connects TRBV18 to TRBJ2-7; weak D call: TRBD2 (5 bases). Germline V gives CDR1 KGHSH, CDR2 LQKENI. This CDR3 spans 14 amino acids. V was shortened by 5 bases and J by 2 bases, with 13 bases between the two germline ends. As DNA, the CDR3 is TGTGCCAGCTCATTGGACGGGAAGACCTACGAGCAGTACGTC. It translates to CASSLDGKTYEQYV.

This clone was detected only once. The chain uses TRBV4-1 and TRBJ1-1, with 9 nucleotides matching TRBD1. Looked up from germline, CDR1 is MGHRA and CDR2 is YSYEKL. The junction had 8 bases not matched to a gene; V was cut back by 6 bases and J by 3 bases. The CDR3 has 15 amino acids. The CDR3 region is CASRDRGAGDTEAFF. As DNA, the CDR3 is TGCGCCAGCAGGGACAGGGGAGCAGGGGACACTGAAGCTTTCTTT.

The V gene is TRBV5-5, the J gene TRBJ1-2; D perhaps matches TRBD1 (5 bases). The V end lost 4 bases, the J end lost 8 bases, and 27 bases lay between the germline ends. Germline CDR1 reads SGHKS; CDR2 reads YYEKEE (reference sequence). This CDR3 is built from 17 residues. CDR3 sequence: CASSRTVNAGGSVGYTF. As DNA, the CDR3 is TGTGCCAGCAGCCGTACCGTTAACGCCGGGGGGTCTGTAGGCTACACCTTC.

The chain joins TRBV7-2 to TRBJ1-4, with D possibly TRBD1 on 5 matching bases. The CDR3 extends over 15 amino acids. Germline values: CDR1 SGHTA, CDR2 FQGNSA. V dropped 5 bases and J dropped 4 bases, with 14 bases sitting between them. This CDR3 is CASSAHQGFNEKLFF. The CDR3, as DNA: TGTGCCAGCAGCGCGCACCAGGGCTTTAATGAAAAACTGTTTTTT. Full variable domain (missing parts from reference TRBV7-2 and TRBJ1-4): GAGVSQSPSNKVTEKGKDVELRCDPISGHTALYWYRQSLGQGLEFLIYFQGNSAPDKSGLPSDRFSAERTGGSVSTLTIQRTQQEDSAVYLCASSAHQGFNEKLFFGSGTQLSVL.

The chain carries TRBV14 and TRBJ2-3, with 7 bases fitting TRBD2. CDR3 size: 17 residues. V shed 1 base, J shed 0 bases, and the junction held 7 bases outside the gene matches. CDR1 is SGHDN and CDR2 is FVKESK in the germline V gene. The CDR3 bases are TGTGCCAGCAGCCAAGCCCGACTAGCCGCTAGCACAGATACGCAGTATTTT. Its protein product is CASSQARLAASTDTQYF.

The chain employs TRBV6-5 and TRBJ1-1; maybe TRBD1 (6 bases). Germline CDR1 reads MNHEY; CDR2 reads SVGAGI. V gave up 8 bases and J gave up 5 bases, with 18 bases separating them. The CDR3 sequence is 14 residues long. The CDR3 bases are TGTGCCAGCCCAAAAGGGGGACCGAGGACTGAAGCTTTCTTT. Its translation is CASPKGGPRTEAFF.

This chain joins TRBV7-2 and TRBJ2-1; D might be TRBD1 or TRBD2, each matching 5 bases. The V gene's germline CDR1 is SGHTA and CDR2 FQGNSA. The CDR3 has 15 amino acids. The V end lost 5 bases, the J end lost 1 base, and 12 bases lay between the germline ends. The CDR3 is CASSLGTVSYNEQFF. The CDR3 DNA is TGTGCCAGCAGCCTGGGGACCGTTTCCTACAATGAGCAGTTCTTC.

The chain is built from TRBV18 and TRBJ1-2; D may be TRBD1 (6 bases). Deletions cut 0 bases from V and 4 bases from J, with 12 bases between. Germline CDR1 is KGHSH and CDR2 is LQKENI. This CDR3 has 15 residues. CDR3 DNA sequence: TGTGCCAGCTCACCACCGTCCCCGACAGGCTATGGCTACACCTTC. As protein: CASSPPSPTGYGYTF.

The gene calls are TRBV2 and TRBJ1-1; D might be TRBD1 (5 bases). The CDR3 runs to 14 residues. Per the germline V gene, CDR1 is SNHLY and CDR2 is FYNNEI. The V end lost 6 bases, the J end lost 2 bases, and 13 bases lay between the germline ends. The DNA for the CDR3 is TGTGCCAGCAGGGCCAGGGTATACAACACTGAAGCTTTCTTT. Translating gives CASRARVYNTEAFF.

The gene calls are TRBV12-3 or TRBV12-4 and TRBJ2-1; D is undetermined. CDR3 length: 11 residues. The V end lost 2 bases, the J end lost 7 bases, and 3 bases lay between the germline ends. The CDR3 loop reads CASSLMNEQFF. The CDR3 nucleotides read TGTGCCAGCAGTTTAATGAATGAGCAGTTCTTC.

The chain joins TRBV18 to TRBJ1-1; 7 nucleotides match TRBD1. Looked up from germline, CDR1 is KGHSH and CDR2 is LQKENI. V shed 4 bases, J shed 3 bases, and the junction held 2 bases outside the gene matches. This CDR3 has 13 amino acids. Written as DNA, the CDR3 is TGTGCCAGCTCACGTACAGGGGACACTGAAGCTTTCTTT. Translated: CASSRTGDTEAFF.

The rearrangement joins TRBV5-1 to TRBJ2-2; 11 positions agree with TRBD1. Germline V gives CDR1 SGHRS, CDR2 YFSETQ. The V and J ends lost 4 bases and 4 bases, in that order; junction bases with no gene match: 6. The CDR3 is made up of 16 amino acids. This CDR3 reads CASSPGQGAGTGELFF. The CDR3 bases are TGCGCCAGCAGCCCCGGACAGGGGGCGGGCACCGGGGAGCTGTTTTTT.

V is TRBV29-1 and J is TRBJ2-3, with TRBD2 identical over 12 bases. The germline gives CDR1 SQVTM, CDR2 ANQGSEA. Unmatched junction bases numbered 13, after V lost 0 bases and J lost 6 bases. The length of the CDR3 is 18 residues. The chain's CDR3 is CSVEDPPASGGARDTQYF. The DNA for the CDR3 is TGCAGCGTTGAAGACCCCCCGGCTAGCGGGGGGGCCAGGGATACGCAGTATTTT.

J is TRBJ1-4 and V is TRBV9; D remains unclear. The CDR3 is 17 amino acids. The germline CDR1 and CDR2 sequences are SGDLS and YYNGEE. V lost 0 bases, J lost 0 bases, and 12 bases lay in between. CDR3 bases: TGTGCCAGCAGCGTAGGTTTCTCCGGGGCAACTAATGAAAAACTGTTTTTT. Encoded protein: CASSVGFSGATNEKLFF.

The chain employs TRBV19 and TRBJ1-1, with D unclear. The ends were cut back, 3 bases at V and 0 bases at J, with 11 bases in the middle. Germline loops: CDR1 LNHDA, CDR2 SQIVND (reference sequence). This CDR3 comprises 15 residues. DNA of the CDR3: TGTGCCAGTAGTATTTCGGGAGCCATGAACACTGAAGCTTTCTTT. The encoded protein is CASSISGAMNTEAFF. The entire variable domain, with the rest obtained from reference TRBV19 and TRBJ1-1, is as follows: DGGITQSPKYLFRKEGQNVTLSCEQNLNHDAMYWYRQDPGQGLRLIYYSQIVNDFQKGDIAEGYSVSREKKESFPLTVTSAQKNPTAFYLCASSISGAMNTEAFFGQGTRLTVV.

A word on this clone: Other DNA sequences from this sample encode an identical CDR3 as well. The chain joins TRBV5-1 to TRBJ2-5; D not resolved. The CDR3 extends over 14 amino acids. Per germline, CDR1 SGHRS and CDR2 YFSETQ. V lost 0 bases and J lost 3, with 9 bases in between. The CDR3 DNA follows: TGCGCCAGCAGCTTGGAAGGCAGAGAAGAGACCCAGTACTTC. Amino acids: CASSLEGREETQYF.

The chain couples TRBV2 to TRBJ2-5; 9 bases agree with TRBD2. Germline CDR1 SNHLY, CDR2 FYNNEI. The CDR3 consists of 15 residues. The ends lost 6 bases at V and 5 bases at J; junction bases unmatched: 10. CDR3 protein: CASRGTTSGQETQYF. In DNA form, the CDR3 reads TGTGCCAGCAGGGGTACCACTAGCGGGCAGGAGACCCAGTACTTC.

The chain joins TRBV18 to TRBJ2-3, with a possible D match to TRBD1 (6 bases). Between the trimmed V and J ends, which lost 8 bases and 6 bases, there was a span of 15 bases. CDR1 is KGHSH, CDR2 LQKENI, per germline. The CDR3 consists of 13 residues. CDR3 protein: CASQGIRTDTQYF. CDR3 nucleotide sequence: TGTGCCAGCCAGGGGATCCGGACCGATACGCAGTATTTT.

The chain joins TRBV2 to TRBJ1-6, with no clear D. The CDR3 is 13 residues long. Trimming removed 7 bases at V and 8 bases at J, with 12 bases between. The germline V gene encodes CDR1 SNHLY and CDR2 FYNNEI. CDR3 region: CASTQDPYSPLHF. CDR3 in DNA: TGTGCCAGCACGCAGGACCCTTATTCACCCCTCCACTTT.

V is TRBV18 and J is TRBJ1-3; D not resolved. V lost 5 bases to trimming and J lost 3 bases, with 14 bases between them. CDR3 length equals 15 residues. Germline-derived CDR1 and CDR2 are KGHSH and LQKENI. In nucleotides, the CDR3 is TGTGCCAGCTCAGGCAGTGTCGCGGTTGGAAACACCATATATTTT. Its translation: CASSGSVAVGNTIYF.

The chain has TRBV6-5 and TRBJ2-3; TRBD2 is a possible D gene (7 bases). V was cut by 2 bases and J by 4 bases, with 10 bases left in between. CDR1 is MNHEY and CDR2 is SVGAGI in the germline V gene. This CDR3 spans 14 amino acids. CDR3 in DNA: TGTGCCAGCAGTTACCGGGGGGCAGCAGATACGCAGTATTTT. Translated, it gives CASSYRGAADTQYF.

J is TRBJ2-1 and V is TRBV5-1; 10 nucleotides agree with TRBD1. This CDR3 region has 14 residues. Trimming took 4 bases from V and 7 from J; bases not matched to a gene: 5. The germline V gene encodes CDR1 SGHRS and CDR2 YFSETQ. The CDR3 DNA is TGCGCCAGCAGCGCACGGACAGGGGGGAATGAGCAGTTCTTC. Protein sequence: CASSARTGGNEQFF. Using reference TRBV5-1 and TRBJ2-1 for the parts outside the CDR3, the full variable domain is KAGVTQTPRYLIKTRGQQVTLSCSPISGHRSVSWYQQTPGQGLQFLFEYFSETQRNKGNFPGRFSGRQFSNSRSEMNVSTLELGDSALYLCASSARTGGNEQFFGPGTRLTVL.

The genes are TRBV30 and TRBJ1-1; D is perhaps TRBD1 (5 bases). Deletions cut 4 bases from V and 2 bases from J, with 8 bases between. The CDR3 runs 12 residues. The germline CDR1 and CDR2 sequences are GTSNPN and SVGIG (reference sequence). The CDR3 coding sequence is TGTGCCTGGACAGGGTTCAACACTGAAGCTTTCTTT. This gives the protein CAWTGFNTEAFF.